This entry features one TCR beta chain sequence. The antigen is undetermined. CDR3 length equals 13 residues. Germline CDR1 SEHNR, CDR2 FQNEAQ (reference sequence). Trimming shortened V by 4 bases and J by 1 base, and 7 bases separated the two germline ends. This entry comes from a study of cytomegalovirus exposure and HLA in healthy donors. Whole-study findings and limits: V segments that were indistinguishable, TRBV6-2 and TRBV6-3 among them, were omitted from analysis.

Vbeta (60) and Jbeta (13) primers were used in the PCR. TCRdb's table, derived via immunoSEQ multiplex PCR, lists solely in-frame clones and lacks some. The sample shows approximately 150,000 clones, about four fifths of them seen only once. The gene calls are TRBV7-9 and TRBJ1-2, with D tentatively TRBD1 (6 bases). The sample was PBMCs. This receptor was identified in a woman aged 50 to 60 in good health and CMV-seronegative. CDR3 nucleotides: TGTGCCAGCAGCTCGGACAGTAACTATGGCTACACCTTC. Its protein is CASSSDSNYGYTF.